The 21 T cell receptor beta chains listed next were all sequenced from one sample in a study of T cells in pancreatic ductal adenocarcinoma (dated by TCRdb to about 2017). Receptor amplification or capture employed the immunoSEQ multiplex PCR assay. TCRdb re-hosts the immuneACCESS table, in-frame sequences only. Its copies lack some clones; in the studies checked, an unresolved V gene accounts for under half of them, and the cause for the rest is not known. This sample comprises over 7,000 clones, 89% of them detected only once. The ten largest clonotypes hold roughly 3% of the sample. Selected pancreatic ductal adenocarcinoma patients had undergone surgery without neoadjuvant therapy. The sequenced sample consisted of PBMCs. Source of these receptors: a human donor with pancreatic ductal adenocarcinoma.

The chain links TRBV10-2 to TRBJ1-1, with D unresolved. Germline V lookup: CDR1 WSHSY, CDR2 SAAADI. The CDR3 runs to 11 residues. V lost 0 bases, J lost 8 bases, and 4 bases lay in between. CDR3 loop: CASSESMEAFF. The CDR3 nucleotides read TGCGCCAGCAGTGAGTCTATGGAAGCTTTCTTT.

This clone was observed a handful of times. The chain employs TRBV2 and TRBJ2-3; perhaps TRBD1 as D (5 bases). The V gene's germline CDR1 is SNHLY and CDR2 FYNNEI. The ends were cut back, 8 bases at V and 9 bases at J, with 15 bases in the middle. There are 12 residues in the CDR3. The CDR3 here is CASGSGLRTQYF. In DNA, the CDR3 is TGTGCCAGCGGATCAGGGTTAAGGACGCAGTATTTT.

By its share, this clone is large (0.1 to 1%). The chain carries TRBV10-3 and TRBJ1-5; 10 positions agree with TRBD1. V lost 10 bases, J lost 3 bases, and 6 bases stayed unmatched. The CDR3 runs 14 residues. CDR1 ENHRY and CDR2 SYGVKD come from the germline V gene. Here the CDR3 DNA reads TGTGCCACCGGGACAGGGGATACCAATCAGCCCCAGCATTTT. It specifies CATGTGDTNQPQHF.

V usage is TRBV9 and J usage is TRBJ1-5; D is ambiguous. The CDR3 contains 15 residues. Germline V gene data show CDR1 as SGDLS and CDR2 as YYNGEE. The germline V and J ends were trimmed by 4 bases and 0 bases, with 11 bases remaining between them. CDR3 protein: CASSRSDVSNQPQHF. For the CDR3, the DNA is TGTGCCAGCAGCCGTAGCGATGTTAGCAATCAGCCCCAGCATTTT.

The V gene is TRBV6-1, the J gene TRBJ2-7, with a tentative D call TRBD2 (5 bases). The V gene lost 2 bases and the J gene lost 0 bases, with 11 bases spanning the gap. Germline V lookup: CDR1 MNHNS, CDR2 SASEGT. This CDR3 region has 15 residues. This CDR3 is CASSESAAGSYEQYF. The CDR3 DNA is TGTGCCAGCAGTGAAAGCGCGGCGGGCTCCTACGAGCAGTACTTC.

The gene calls are TRBV4-2 and TRBJ2-2, with D possibly matching TRBD2 (6 bases). CDR1 and CDR2 from the germline V gene are LGHNA and YNFKEQ. This CDR3 spans 17 amino acids. The V end lost 0 bases, the J end lost 2 bases, and 13 bases lay between the germline ends. The DNA for the CDR3 is TGTGCCAGCAGCCAAGAGGGAGGAGGGGCAAACACCGGGGAGCTGTTTTTT. It encodes CASSQEGGGANTGELFF.

The chain is built from TRBV19 and TRBJ1-2; 8 nucleotides match TRBD1. V shed 6 bases and J 6 bases; nucleotides not matched to a gene: 6. The CDR3 runs to 13 residues. CDR1 is LNHDA and CDR2 is SQIVND in the germline V gene (reference sequence). This CDR3 is CASSPGQVDGYTF. DNA of the CDR3: TGTGCCAGTAGCCCGGGACAGGTTGATGGCTACACCTTC. The full variable domain, with the rest looked up from reference TRBV19 and TRBJ1-2, is DGGITQSPKYLFRKEGQNVTLSCEQNLNHDAMYWYRQDPGQGLRLIYYSQIVNDFQKGDIAEGYSVSREKKESFPLTVTSAQKNPTAFYLCASSPGQVDGYTFGSGTRLTVV.

The chain joins TRBV19 to TRBJ1-6, with TRBD1 matching 12 bases. The CDR3 has 19 amino acids. In germline, CDR1 is LNHDA, CDR2 SQIVND (reference sequence). V trimming: 3 bases; J trimming: 7 bases; junction bases outside the gene matches: 13. Here the CDR3 DNA reads TGTGCCAGTAGTATTTGGGACAGGGGGCAAGATCCAGAGAATTCACCCCTCCACTTT. This encodes CASSIWDRGQDPENSPLHF.

The J gene is TRBJ1-2, the V gene TRBV2; 7 nucleotides match TRBD1. Germline V gives CDR1 SNHLY, CDR2 FYNNEI. This CDR3 spans 13 amino acids. V trimming: 7 bases; J trimming: 7 bases; junction bases outside the gene matches: 9. The CDR3 DNA follows: TGTGCCAGCATAGACGACAGGGCTGGTGGCTACACCTTC. Protein: CASIDDRAGGYTF. The full variable domain, its missing parts supplied by reference TRBV2 and TRBJ1-2, is EPEVTQTPSHQVTQMGQEVILRCVPISNHLYFYWYRQILGQKVEFLVSFYNNEISEKSEIFDDQFSVERPDGSNFTLKIRSTKLEDSAMYFCASIDDRAGGYTFGSGTRLTVV.

This sequence joins TRBV9 and TRBJ2-3; no reliable D call. The length of the CDR3 is 16 residues. Germline assignment: CDR1 SGDLS and CDR2 YYNGEE. V gave up 0 bases and J gave up 0 bases, with 11 bases separating them. The CDR3 protein is CASSVGGLSSTDTQYF. CDR3 DNA: TGTGCCAGCAGCGTAGGCGGCTTATCTAGCACAGATACGCAGTATTTT.

The chain links TRBV5-5 to TRBJ1-2; a possible D gene is TRBD1 (5 bases). The CDR3 covers 13 residues. The V end was cut by 0 bases, the J end by 13 bases, with 16 bases between. Germline V gene sequence: CDR1 SGHKS, CDR2 YYEKEE (reference sequence). The CDR3 here is CASSLGLEGICTF. CDR3 bases: TGTGCCAGCAGCTTGGGCCTGGAGGGGATCTGCACCTTC.

The genes are TRBV4-2 and TRBJ2-1; the match to TRBD2 covers 10 bases. V dropped 1 base and J dropped 3; count of bases not matched to a gene: 6. The length of the CDR3 is 17 residues. The germline CDR1 and CDR2 sequences are LGHNA and YNFKEQ. In DNA form, the CDR3 reads TGTGCCAGCAGCCAAGGGCTAGCGGGAGCCGTCTACAATGAGCAGTTCTTC. This sequence encodes CASSQGLAGAVYNEQFF.

The chain joins TRBV23-1 to TRBJ1-3, with D unclear. TRBV23-1 is known as an ORF, though its function is uncertain. The CDR3 runs 14 residues. With 6 bases removed from V and 4 bases from J, the gap between germline ends came to 13 bases. Written as DNA, the CDR3 is TGCGCCAGCAGCCCTCTTCCTAACGGAAACACCATATATTTT. Its translation: CASSPLPNGNTIYF.

The CDR3 here is CASSPGNLGTEAFF. As DNA, the CDR3 is TGTGCCAGCAGCCCCGGGAACTTGGGCACTGAAGCTTTCTTT. The rearrangement uses TRBV7-3 and TRBJ1-1; D ambiguous. This CDR3 region has 14 residues. Germline values: CDR1 SGHTA, CDR2 FQGTGA. V gave up 5 bases and J gave up 4 bases, with 14 bases separating them.

This clone was picked up one time. The chain joins TRBV15 to TRBJ2-4, with D possibly matching TRBD2 (6 bases). Trimming shortened V by 0 bases and J by 14 bases, and 14 bases separated the two germline ends. This CDR3 is built from 13 residues. The germline CDR1 and CDR2 sequences are LNHNV and YYDKDF (reference sequence). This CDR3 reads CATSRDPGVREYF. Written as DNA, the CDR3 is TGTGCCACCAGCAGAGATCCGGGGGTAAGGGAGTACTTC.

The rearrangement uses TRBV2 and TRBJ2-7; D not certain. Germline CDR1 SNHLY, CDR2 FYNNEI. V was cut by 6 bases and J by 6 bases, with 12 bases left in between. The length of the CDR3 is 12 residues. CDR3 sequence: CASSPSFLEQYF. In nucleotides, the CDR3 is TGTGCCAGCAGCCCCTCTTTTCTCGAGCAGTACTTC.

The J gene is TRBJ1-1, the V gene TRBV6-5; possibly TRBD1 for D (6 bases). CDR3 length equals 14 residues. Germline V lookup: CDR1 MNHEY, CDR2 SVGAGI. The V gene lost 6 bases and the J gene lost 2 bases, with 13 bases spanning the gap. CDR3 DNA: TGTGCCAGCAGATGGACAGTAATTAACACTGAAGCTTTCTTT. Amino acids: CASRWTVINTEAFF.

The chain has TRBV28 and TRBJ1-4; the match to TRBD1 covers 8 bases. With V trimmed by 2 bases and J by 2 bases, 4 bases remained unmatched. Per the germline V gene, CDR1 is MDHEN and CDR2 is SYDVKM. This CDR3 has 16 amino acids. In nucleotides, the CDR3 is TGTGCCAGCAGTTTACCAGGGGGCGCGACTAATGAAAAACTGTTTTTT. This sequence encodes CASSLPGGATNEKLFF.

The chain recombines TRBV19 with TRBJ2-1; 9 bases line up with TRBD2. This CDR3 has 15 residues. The ends lost 3 bases at V and 5 bases at J; junction bases unmatched: 5. The V gene's germline CDR1 is LNHDA and CDR2 SQIVND (reference sequence). The CDR3 DNA reads as TGTGCCAGTAGTATCGGGGCTAGCGGGGACAATGAGCAGTTCTTC. Translating it yields CASSIGASGDNEQFF.

The chain uses TRBV5-4 and TRBJ2-2; perhaps TRBD1 as D (6 bases). This CDR3 has 14 amino acids. Germline V lookup: CDR1 SGHNT, CDR2 YYREEE (reference sequence). Trimming took 3 bases from V and 4 from J, leaving 10 bases between them. In DNA, the CDR3 is TGTGCCAGCAGCTCGGACAGAACCACCGGGGAGCTGTTTTTT. Amino acid sequence: CASSSDRTTGELFF. Looking up the rest from reference TRBV5-4 and TRBJ2-2 gives the full variable domain: ETGVTQSPTHLIKTRGQQVTLRCSSQSGHNTVSWYQQALGQGPQFIFQYYREEENGRGNFPPRFSGLQFPNYSSELNVNALELDDSALYLCASSSDRTTGELFFGEGSRLTVL.

The V gene is TRBV19, the J gene TRBJ1-3; D might be TRBD1 (6 bases). In germline, CDR1 is LNHDA, CDR2 SQIVND (reference sequence). The CDR3 has 14 amino acids. Trimming cost V 6 bases and J 2 bases, with 11 bases left between them. CDR3 amino acids: CASRTQGTGNTIYF. In DNA, the CDR3 is TGTGCCAGTAGGACGCAGGGGACTGGAAACACCATATATTTT.